Presented here are 10 T cell receptor beta chains from one specimen sequenced in a study of vaccination and CD4 T cells after COVID-19. Oncomine TCR Beta short-read sequencing was applied to DNA from cultured CD4+ T cells. Each CDR3 protein gets one entry after TCRdb re-called the PCR reads with MiXCR. The table has 20,000 to 25,000 distinct CDR3 sequences, under 40% seen once; the top ten hold roughly 9%. The sample's time point: late sampling 161 to 241 days after vaccination in three convalescent patients. Treatment noted: approximately nine-day PBMC culture with coronavirus spike peptide pools or control peptides (ViraFEST assay). Antigens for these TCRs are unknown. Sequenced here: CD4+ T cells from blood, cultured in vitro, sampled about 7 months after SARS-CoV-2 vaccination. The receptor set was obtained from a human donor who had recovered from COVID-19.

This clonotype was observed a handful of times. V usage is TRBV28 and J usage is TRBJ2-1, with a tentative D call TRBD1 (6 bases). The V gene lost 6 bases and the J gene lost 6 bases, with 12 bases spanning the gap. This CDR3 spans 13 amino acids. Germline assignment: CDR1 MDHEN and CDR2 SYDVKM. The CDR3 here is CASRRQGGNEQFF. DNA for the CDR3: TGTGCCAGCAGACGGCAAGGGGGCAATGAGCAGTTCTTC.

This clonotype is categorized as medium-sized. The CDR3 coding sequence is TGTGCCAGCAGTTCGCGACCCTACGAGCAGTACTTC. Its protein product is CASSSRPYEQYF. This chain joins TRBV27 and TRBJ2-7; no reliable D call. Trimming stripped 4 bases from V and 2 bases from J, with 6 bases between. Per germline, CDR1 MNHEY and CDR2 SMNVEV (reference sequence). This CDR3 is 12 amino acids long.

The J gene is TRBJ2-5, the V gene TRBV20-1, with 7 positions matching TRBD2. The germline V gene has CDR1 DFQATT and CDR2 SNEGSKA (reference sequence). This CDR3 is 13 amino acids long. With V trimmed by 7 bases and J by 5 bases, 10 bases remained unmatched. The CDR3 loop reads CSVIGGTRETQYF. The CDR3 coding sequence is TGCAGTGTCATCGGGGGGACCCGGGAGACCCAGTACTTC.

The chain recombines TRBV20-1 with TRBJ1-5; 12 positions agree with TRBD1. The CDR3 is made up of 19 amino acids. Germline CDR1 is DFQATT and CDR2 is SNEGSKA (reference sequence). The V gene end was trimmed by 5 bases and the J gene end by 7 bases; junction bases not matched to a gene: 21. In nucleotides, the CDR3 is TGCAGTGCTCCCAGGGGGGGGACAGGGGGCTTATACGTCCTCCAGCCCCAGCATTTT. It is translated as CSAPRGGTGGLYVLQPQHF.

In this sample, this clonotype turned up a few times. The chain carries TRBV28 and TRBJ2-3; 7 positions agree with TRBD2. This CDR3 comprises 14 residues. The germline gives CDR1 MDHEN, CDR2 SYDVKM. Trimming at V came to 2 bases and at J to 11 bases, leaving 10 bases not matched to a gene. This chain's CDR3 is CASSLGAGPHLQYF. The DNA for the CDR3 is TGTGCCAGCAGTTTAGGAGCGGGACCCCACTTGCAGTATTTT. Based on the CDR3 plus reference TRBV28 and TRBJ2-3, the full variable domain is DVKVTQSSRYLVKRTGEKVFLECVQDMDHENMFWYRQDPGLGLRLIYFSYDVKMKEKGDIPEGYSVSREKKERFSLILESASTNQTSMYLCASSLGAGPHLQYFGPGTRLTVL.

The chain has TRBV20-1 and TRBJ2-2; 8 positions agree with TRBD2. CDR1 and CDR2 (germline): DFQATT, SNEGSKA (reference sequence). This CDR3 region has 15 residues. V shed 0 bases, J shed 4 bases, and the junction held 4 bases outside the gene matches. The CDR3 spells CSARDSGRVTGELFF. CDR3 DNA sequence: TGCAGTGCTAGAGATTCCGGGAGGGTCACCGGGGAGCTGTTTTTT.

This clonotype was counted between two and nine times. The CDR3 reads CASRAPPTEQYF. The DNA for the CDR3 is TGTGCCAGCAGGGCCCCCCCCACGGAGCAGTACTTC. This chain connects TRBV28 to TRBJ2-7; no clear D. Trimming pared 6 bases from V and 7 bases from J, leaving 13 bases between. Germline V gives CDR1 MDHEN, CDR2 SYDVKM. The CDR3 spans 12 residues.

Only one count was recorded for this clonotype. The chain has TRBV2 and TRBJ2-7, with 11 bases aligning to TRBD2. The CDR3 extends over 14 amino acids. Germline trimming cut 6 bases from V and 3 bases from J; bases unmatched to any gene: 4. Germline V gene lookup returns CDR1 SNHLY and CDR2 FYNNEI. CDR3: CASSRLAGNYEQYF. CDR3 coding DNA: TGTGCCAGCAGCAGACTAGCGGGAAACTACGAGCAGTACTTC.

This clonotype was recorded a few times. The chain couples TRBV20-1 to TRBJ1-6; 11 bases are a match to TRBD1. Trimming at V came to 7 bases and at J to 11 bases, leaving 7 bases not matched to a gene. In germline, CDR1 is DFQATT, CDR2 SNEGSKA (reference sequence). The CDR3 consists of 13 residues. The DNA of the CDR3 is TGCAGTGTTATCATGGGACAGGGGGCACCCCTCCACTTT. Its protein product is CSVIMGQGAPLHF.

In this sample, this clonotype turned up a few times. The chain uses TRBV19 and TRBJ2-5; D is unresolved. The V and J ends lost 7 bases and 2 bases respectively, with 11 bases between them. Germline CDR1 is LNHDA and CDR2 is SQIVND (reference sequence). The CDR3 runs to 13 residues. CDR3 sequence (DNA): TGTGCCAGTAATGCCAATCTTCAAGAGACCCAGTACTTC. This encodes CASNANLQETQYF.